This is a list of T cell receptor beta chains from one sample in a study of blood T cell repertoires in COVID-19. Repertoires were generated with immunoSEQ multiplex PCR, while TCRdb's copy carries only in-frame clones and drops some. The sample has 45,000 to 55,000 clones, over 75% seen once. The material sequenced was peripheral blood. These receptors all stem from a man older than 75 with COVID-19, enrolled during active disease. The CDR3 runs from the conserved cysteine through the conserved F or W. Each record gives: clone size, V gene, D gene, J gene, CDR3 DNA, CDR3 protein. The D gene is left open where the match is weak. Expanded clones get a size class; other rows say once, few or many, or leave the size out.

size: -
V: TRBV28
D: -
J: TRBJ1-2
DNA: TGTGCCAGCAGGGAGACAGTCGCTAACTATGGCTACACCTTC
CDR3: CASRETVANYGYTF

size: -
V: TRBV3-1/TRBV3-2
D: -
J: TRBJ1-4
DNA: TGTGCCAGCAGCCGCCTACAGGAAAAACTGTTTTTT
CDR3: CASSRLQEKLFF

size: -
V: TRBV7-9
D: TRBD2
J: TRBJ2-3
DNA: TGTGCCAGCAGCGGCATACTAGCGGGGGGGAGAACAGATACGCAGTATTTT
CDR3: CASSGILAGGRTDTQYF

size: -
V: TRBV9
D: -
J: TRBJ1-2
DNA: TGTGCCACACAGGCCGCCCCTTTGAATGGCTACACCTTC
CDR3: CATQAAPLNGYTF

size: -
V: TRBV7-2
D: -
J: TRBJ2-7
DNA: TGTGCCAGCAGCTTAGCGCTCGGGGGTGAGAACGAGCAGTACTTC
CDR3: CASSLALGGENEQYF

size: -
V: TRBV10-2
D: -
J: TRBJ2-2
DNA: TGCGCCAGCAGTGCCAATACGGGACGGGGGTCCCTCGGGGAGCTGTTTTTT
CDR3: CASSANTGRGSLGELFF

size: -
V: TRBV5-6
D: -
J: TRBJ1-1
DNA: TGTGCCAGCAGCCCGGCGGGGGGGGTGAACACTGAAGCTTTCTTT
CDR3: CASSPAGGVNTEAFF

size: once
V: TRBV7-2
D: TRBD1
J: TRBJ1-1
DNA: TGTGCCAGCAGCTTGGCACAGGGGGGCCTCCAAGCTTTCTTT
CDR3: CASSLAQGGLQAFF

size: -
V: TRBV7-9
D: TRBD1
J: TRBJ1-4
DNA: TGTGCCAGCAGCATTACAGGGGGAGGTAATGAAAAACTGTTTTTT
CDR3: CASSITGGGNEKLFF

size: -
V: TRBV19
D: -
J: TRBJ2-7
DNA: TGTGCCAGTAGTATTGGTAGGGCAGGGGAAGAGGAGCAGTACTTC
CDR3: CASSIGRAGEEEQYF

size: -
V: TRBV9
D: TRBD1
J: TRBJ1-1
DNA: TGTGCCAGCAGCGTCGGGACAGGGGGCACTGAAGCTTTCTTT
CDR3: CASSVGTGGTEAFF

size: -
V: TRBV10-3
D: TRBD2
J: TRBJ2-1
DNA: TGTGCCATCAGTGAAGGAGGACTAGGGGAGTTCTTC
CDR3: CAISEGGLGEFF

size: -
V: TRBV4-1
D: -
J: TRBJ2-1
DNA: TGCGCCAGCAGCCAAGAAGCCCGAGTGGGCCAGGGAAAAGGGGATGAGCAGTTCTTC
CDR3: CASSQEARVGQGKGDEQFF

size: -
V: TRBV21-1
D: -
J: TRBJ2-3
DNA: TGTGCCAGCAGCCAAGGACAGGCTAGCACAGATACGCAGTATTTT
CDR3: CASSQGQASTDTQYF

size: -
V: TRBV15
D: -
J: TRBJ1-2
DNA: TGTGCCACCAGGAGAACCGGGACTGTCTATGGCTACACCTTC
CDR3: CATRRTGTVYGYTF

size: -
V: TRBV29-1
D: -
J: TRBJ1-1
DNA: TGCAGCGTTGAAGGGTTGGTGGGGGCTAACACTGAAGCTTTCTTT
CDR3: CSVEGLVGANTEAFF

size: once
V: TRBV5-1
D: -
J: TRBJ1-1
DNA: TGCGCCAGCAGCTTGAAAGACAGGGAAGCTTTCTTT
CDR3: CASSLKDREAFF

size: -
V: TRBV3-1/TRBV3-2
D: -
J: TRBJ1-1
DNA: TGTGCCAGCAGCCAAGTACAGGGAGGGGCTGAAGCTTTCTTT
CDR3: CASSQVQGGAEAFF

size: -
V: TRBV28
D: -
J: TRBJ1-2
DNA: TGTGCCACCCGCGCAGCCTTTCAGGGGGGCTACACCTTC
CDR3: CATRAAFQGGYTF

size: -
V: TRBV7-8
D: -
J: TRBJ2-1
DNA: TGTGCCAGCAGCTTAGCGATCAGGGATGAGCAGTTCTTC
CDR3: CASSLAIRDEQFF

size: -
V: TRBV5-4
D: TRBD1
J: TRBJ2-1
DNA: TGTGCCAGCAGCTTGCCCAGGGGGTCGTACAATGAGCAGTTCTTC
CDR3: CASSLPRGSYNEQFF

size: -
V: TRBV4-1
D: TRBD1
J: TRBJ2-2
DNA: TGCGCCAGCAGCTGGGGACAGACCACCGGGGAGCTGTTTTTT
CDR3: CASSWGQTTGELFF

size: -
V: TRBV23-1
D: TRBD1
J: TRBJ1-5
DNA: TGCGCCAGCAGTCAAAAGGACAGGGTGGTTCAGCCCCAGCATTTT
CDR3: CASSQKDRVVQPQHF

size: -
V: TRBV11-2
D: -
J: TRBJ1-3
DNA: TGTGCCAGCAGCTACGATCGGGTATCTGGAAACACCATATATTTT
CDR3: CASSYDRVSGNTIYF

size: -
V: TRBV7-8
D: -
J: TRBJ1-1
DNA: TGTGCCAGCAGCCCCCGACAGTACGAAGCTTTCTTT
CDR3: CASSPRQYEAFF

size: -
V: TRBV19
D: TRBD1
J: TRBJ1-4
DNA: TGTGCCAGTAGTGTGGACAGGGGAAATGAAGAAAAACTGTTTTTT
CDR3: CASSVDRGNEEKLFF

size: -
V: TRBV5-1
D: -
J: TRBJ2-3
DNA: TGCGCCAGCAGCTTGGGGGGCGGGGACACAGATACGCAGTATTTT
CDR3: CASSLGGGDTDTQYF

size: -
V: TRBV4-3
D: -
J: TRBJ1-1
DNA: TGCGCCAGCAGCCAAGAATCAGGGGCACCACCTAACACTGAAGCTTTCTTT
CDR3: CASSQESGAPPNTEAFF

size: -
V: TRBV5-1
D: TRBD1
J: TRBJ1-1
DNA: TGCGCCAGCAGTTCAACAGGGGACACTGAAGCTTTCTTT
CDR3: CASSSTGDTEAFF

size: -
V: TRBV20-1
D: -
J: TRBJ2-5
DNA: TGCAGTGCTGGTGGGTCGGGGGAAGAGACCCAGTACTTC
CDR3: CSAGGSGEETQYF

size: -
V: TRBV5-6
D: TRBD1
J: TRBJ2-1
DNA: TGTGCCAGCAGCCCGACGGGACAGGACCCTGAGCAGTTCTTC
CDR3: CASSPTGQDPEQFF

size: -
V: TRBV2
D: -
J: TRBJ1-1
DNA: TGTGCCAGCACGGTTCAGGGTTTGAACACTGAAGCTTTCTTT
CDR3: CASTVQGLNTEAFF

size: -
V: TRBV4-3
D: -
J: TRBJ1-1
DNA: TGCGCCAGCAGCCAAGAGGACCTAACGGGGACTGAAGCTTTCTTT
CDR3: CASSQEDLTGTEAFF

size: -
V: TRBV12-2
D: -
J: TRBJ1-5
DNA: TGTGCAAGTCGCTTATTTCCCAGGAGCCCTTCTATCACGACCTGGGGCCTTAATCAGCCCCAGCATTTT
CDR3: CASRLFPRSPSITTWGLNQPQHF

size: -
V: TRBV4-3
D: TRBD2
J: TRBJ2-1
DNA: TGCGCCAGCAGCCAAGAAGCGGGAGTAGGGAATGAGCAGTTCTTC
CDR3: CASSQEAGVGNEQFF

size: -
V: TRBV7-2
D: TRBD1
J: TRBJ2-2
DNA: TGTGCCAGCAGCTACAGGGGAAACACCGGGGAGCTGTTTTTT
CDR3: CASSYRGNTGELFF

size: -
V: TRBV28
D: -
J: TRBJ1-2
DNA: TGTGCCAGCAGCCCACCCCCTCCTCGAAGAGCTAACTATGGCTACACCTTC
CDR3: CASSPPPPRRANYGYTF

size: -
V: TRBV30
D: -
J: TRBJ2-4
DNA: TGTGCCTGGGGAAAGGGAGGACTGGCCAAAAACATTCAGTACTTC
CDR3: CAWGKGGLAKNIQYF

size: -
V: TRBV7-2
D: TRBD1
J: TRBJ1-1
DNA: TGTGCCAGCAGCTCGACGACAGGGGCCACTGAAGCTTTCTTT
CDR3: CASSSTTGATEAFF

size: -
V: TRBV10-1
D: -
J: TRBJ1-3
DNA: TGCGCCAGCAGTGAGTCCAGGGCTGGAAACACCATATATTTT
CDR3: CASSESRAGNTIYF

size: many
V: TRBV4-3
D: TRBD2
J: TRBJ2-2
DNA: TGCGCCAGCAGCCAAGAAGCGCTAGCGGCCGGGGAGCTGTTTTTT
CDR3: CASSQEALAAGELFF

size: -
V: TRBV24-1
D: TRBD1
J: TRBJ1-1
DNA: TGTGCCACCAGTGGAGGGGGCAGAACTGAAGCTTTCTTT
CDR3: CATSGGGRTEAFF

size: -
V: TRBV20-1
D: TRBD1
J: TRBJ1-5
DNA: TGCAGTGCTAGTGGAGGACAGGGAATCGGCAATCAGCCCCAGCATTTT
CDR3: CSASGGQGIGNQPQHF

size: -
V: TRBV6-5
D: -
J: TRBJ1-2
DNA: TGTGCCAGCAGCCCCAGGCCCGACATTGGCTACACCTTC
CDR3: CASSPRPDIGYTF

size: -
V: TRBV27
D: -
J: TRBJ1-6
DNA: TGTGCCAGCAGAGCCCCAGGGGTAAGGAATTCACCCCTCCACTTT
CDR3: CASRAPGVRNSPLHF

size: -
V: TRBV4-3
D: -
J: TRBJ1-1
DNA: TGCGCCAGCAAAAACGTGGCCGGGTCGGGCACTGAAGCTTTCTTT
CDR3: CASKNVAGSGTEAFF

size: -
V: TRBV20-1
D: -
J: TRBJ2-1
DNA: TGCAGTGCTAGTTTATCCGTCTGGTATAGCTCCTACAATGAGCAGTTCTTC
CDR3: CSASLSVWYSSYNEQFF

size: -
V: TRBV15
D: -
J: TRBJ1-6
DNA: TGTGCCACCAGCAGAGTTGGCAGCTCCTATAATTCACCCCTCCACTTT
CDR3: CATSRVGSSYNSPLHF

size: -
V: TRBV2
D: -
J: TRBJ1-4
DNA: TGTGCCAGCAGTCCCGGGGGGACCCGGAGGGAAAAACTGTTTTTT
CDR3: CASSPGGTRREKLFF

size: -
V: TRBV12-3/TRBV12-4
D: -
J: TRBJ1-1
DNA: TGTGCCAGCACCAAAGGGGCCCCTGAAGCTTTCTTT
CDR3: CASTKGAPEAFF

size: -
V: TRBV5-5
D: TRBD1
J: TRBJ2-7
DNA: TGTGCCAGCAGCTTGGCGGGACAGGGCAACTACGAGCAGTACTTC
CDR3: CASSLAGQGNYEQYF

size: -
V: TRBV7-8
D: -
J: TRBJ1-5
DNA: TGTGCCAGCAGCCTTAGACAGGAGAATCAGCCCCAGCATTTT
CDR3: CASSLRQENQPQHF

size: -
V: TRBV15
D: -
J: TRBJ2-1
DNA: TGTGCCACCAGCAGGGATTGGGGCGCCTCCTACAATGAGCAGTTCTTC
CDR3: CATSRDWGASYNEQFF

size: few
V: TRBV7-9
D: -
J: TRBJ1-4
DNA: TGTGCCAGCAGCTTAGCCAGGACAACTAATGAAAAACTGTTTTTT
CDR3: CASSLARTTNEKLFF

size: -
V: TRBV30
D: TRBD2
J: TRBJ2-5
DNA: TGTGCCTGGAGTGGGGGACTAGCGGGAGGGGGACAAGAGACCCAGTACTTC
CDR3: CAWSGGLAGGGQETQYF

size: -
V: TRBV7-9
D: TRBD2
J: TRBJ2-2
DNA: TGTGCCAGCAGCCTCAGTGGACTAGCAGACGCCGGGGAGCTGTTTTTT
CDR3: CASSLSGLADAGELFF

size: -
V: TRBV7-2
D: -
J: TRBJ1-6
DNA: TGTGCCAGCAGCCTGAGATTCGGGGGTTCACCCCTCCACTTT
CDR3: CASSLRFGGSPLHF

size: -
V: TRBV6-5
D: -
J: TRBJ2-3
DNA: TGTGCCAGCAGTTACCTCAGAGGGGATACGCAGTATTTT
CDR3: CASSYLRGDTQYF

size: -
V: TRBV4-1
D: -
J: TRBJ1-2
DNA: TGCGCCAGCAGCCAAGTGGGGACAAACTATGGCTACACCTTC
CDR3: CASSQVGTNYGYTF